The 8 T cell receptor beta chains below were found in one sample sequenced in a study of identical twins. TCRdb recomputed calls from the 5' RACE reads with MiXCR, one row per CDR3 protein. Found here are about 810,000 distinct CDR3 sequences, 10% to 15% of them singletons; the top ten hold roughly 1.6%. This sample also appeared in a second study, on yellow fever vaccine responses in identical twins.

Sequenced material: PBMCs. The receptors originated from a woman aged 18-29 years in good health.

J is TRBJ1-4 and V is TRBV12-3 or TRBV12-4, with TRBD1 matching 7 bases. The length of the CDR3 is 13 residues. V shed 8 bases and J 7 bases; nucleotides not matched to a gene: 7. The CDR3 region has the DNA TGTGCCAGCGGGATCAGGGGGACTGAAAAACTGTTTTTT. Amino acid sequence: CASGIRGTEKLFF.

This clonotype was detected a few times. The rearrangement links TRBV6-5 to TRBJ2-5, with D perhaps matching TRBD2 (5 bases). Trimming shortened V by 0 bases and J by 4 bases, and 18 bases separated the two germline ends. CDR1 and CDR2 from the germline V gene are MNHEY and SVGAGI. There are 17 residues in the CDR3. CDR3 protein: CASSYSISAPGVETQYF. The DNA for the CDR3 is TGTGCCAGCAGTTACTCGATTTCGGCCCCCGGGGTAGAGACCCAGTACTTC.

The V call is TRBV20-1, the J call TRBJ1-1; perhaps TRBD1 as D (6 bases). The ends were cut back, 4 bases at V and 1 base at J, with 10 bases in the middle. The germline CDR1 and CDR2 sequences are DFQATT and SNEGSKA (reference sequence). This CDR3 spans 13 amino acids. The CDR3 spells CSATGVRNTEAFF. The CDR3 nucleotides read TGCAGTGCTACAGGGGTACGGAACACTGAAGCTTTCTTT.

V is TRBV5-1 and J is TRBJ1-1, with TRBD1 matching 7 bases. Germline V gene lookup returns CDR1 SGHRS and CDR2 YFSETQ. J was trimmed by 4 bases and V by 5 bases; bases with no gene match: 5. CDR3 size: 13 residues. For the CDR3, the DNA is TGCGCCAGCAGTGTGACAGGGATCACTGAAGCTTTCTTT. Protein: CASSVTGITEAFF.

This chain links TRBV3-1 with TRBJ2-5; D is possibly TRBD2 (6 bases). Germline CDR1 is LGHDT and CDR2 is YNNKEL (reference sequence). The V gene lost 0 bases and the J gene lost 1 base, with 9 bases spanning the gap. This CDR3 has 15 amino acids. CDR3 bases: TGTGCCAGCAGCCAAGATCTAGCGAGCCAAGAGACCCAGTACTTC. Translating it yields CASSQDLASQETQYF.

The V gene is TRBV20-1, the J gene TRBJ2-1; D unclear. Trimming shortened V by 4 bases and J by 2 bases, and 15 bases separated the two germline ends. This CDR3 contains 15 residues. Germline V CDR1 and CDR2: DFQATT, SNEGSKA (reference sequence). The CDR3 coding sequence is TGCAGTGCTACTACCGGGCCGTCCACCTACAATGAGCAGTTCTTC. It codes for CSATTGPSTYNEQFF.

This clonotype occurred a few times. This chain joins TRBV3-1 and TRBJ2-7; TRBD2 agrees at 14 bases. The V and J ends lost 6 bases and 4 bases, in that order; junction bases with no gene match: 8. The germline V gene encodes CDR1 LGHDT and CDR2 YNNKEL (reference sequence). This CDR3 spans 16 amino acids. Here the CDR3 reads CASSLGTSGSPYEQYF. CDR3 nucleotides: TGTGCCAGCAGTCTCGGGACTAGCGGGAGCCCGTACGAGCAGTACTTC.

There are many counts of this clonotype. The rearrangement joins TRBV12-3 or TRBV12-4 to TRBJ2-4; 10 nucleotides align to TRBD2. This CDR3 region has 16 residues. With 3 bases clipped from V and 8 bases from J, the junction kept 10 bases outside the gene matches. The CDR3 region has the DNA TGTGCCAGCAGTTTTTGGCTAGCGGGAGCCATCGACATTCAGTACTTC. Encoded protein: CASSFWLAGAIDIQYF.